This TCR beta chain originates from a study of cytomegalovirus exposure and HLA in healthy donors. The CDR3 is 14 amino acids. Trimming removed 2 bases at V and 4 bases at J, with 11 bases between. Germline values: CDR1 SEHNR, CDR2 FQNEAQ (reference sequence). The primer mix had 60 Vbeta and 13 Jbeta primers. TCRdb's table, derived via immunoSEQ multiplex PCR, lists solely in-frame clones and lacks some. The sample holds some 150,000 clones, 70% to 90% seen once. Notes on this clone: Its antigen is unidentified.

Findings and limits, study-wide: V segments that were indistinguishable, TRBV6-2 and TRBV6-3 among them, were omitted from analysis.

The sequence derives from a man aged 45-65 years in good health and CMV-seronegative. The sequenced material came from PBMCs. V usage is TRBV7-9 and J usage is TRBJ1-2, with D hard to call. CDR3: CASSLQEDLYGYTF. The DNA for the CDR3 is TGTGCCAGCAGCTTACAGGAGGACCTCTATGGCTACACCTTC.